The sequence of this T cell receptor beta chain was determined in a study of T cells in Graves' hyperthyroidism and ophthalmopathy. Clinical symptoms, serum thyroxine, TRAb, thyroid ultrasound and orbital computed tomography informed diagnoses. The PBMCs had their origin in 10 ml of fresh peripheral blood. It was RNA transcripts that yielded the amplified TCR beta CDR3 regions. First-round RT-PCR targeting the TCR CDR3 was performed with the HTBI primer set. TCRdb ran MiXCR on the multiplex PCR reads and lists one entry per CDR3 protein. This sample has about 640,000 distinct CDR3 sequences; roughly 20% occur once, and the top ten carry 34%. This clonotype was found a few times. The antigen is undetermined. Study outcomes and limitations: The majority of expanded thyroid clonotypes above 0.001 also appeared in blood. Ophthalmopathy could be told apart from stable hyperthyroidism with a 13 V-J model.

Germline assignment: CDR1 SGHVS and CDR2 FNYEAQ. With 5 bases clipped from V and 3 bases from J, the junction kept 6 bases outside the gene matches. This CDR3 has 16 residues. The TCR originated in a man younger than 40 with Graves' ophthalmopathy. The rearrangement joins TRBV7-6 to TRBJ2-2; 10 nucleotides agree with TRBD1. The sequencing input was blood. CDR3 amino acids: CASSPRQGAYTGELFF. The CDR3 bases are TGTGCCAGCAGCCCCCGACAGGGGGCCTACACCGGGGAGCTGTTTTTT.